The sequence of this TCR beta chain was determined in a study of regulatory T cells in long-lasting Graves disease. Time point noted: persistent/refractory GD, antithyroid drugs over 5 years with positive TRAb. PBMCs were the source of the RNA used for TCR sequencing. Points on this clonotype: The antigen remains undetermined.

Whole-study results and caveats: In persistent patients, shared public clonotypes (approximately 3,000) outnumbered those in new patients (almost 1,000). Lower TCR diversity characterized persistent Graves' patients relative to newly diagnosed patients.

This CDR3 has 15 amino acids. The trim removed 3 bases at V and 4 bases at J, leaving 5 bases unmatched. Germline lookup yields CDR1 MNHEY and CDR2 SMNVEV (reference sequence). The TCR beta library used iRepertoire HTBI primers with Arm-PCR amplification of CDR3. Authors' data handling: Some 57 TRBV and about 14 TRBJ segments were identified across samples. TCRdb analysed the multiplex PCR reads with MiXCR anew, one entry per CDR3 protein. These V and J calls derive from TCRdb rather than the authors' analysis. This sample has roughly 430,000 distinct CDR3 sequences, with 21% found just once. This chain connects TRBV27 to TRBJ1-2; 10 bases align to TRBD1. The clonotype was recovered from a female donor with Graves disease. The sample consisted of peripheral blood mononuclear cells (PBMCs), taken when the disease was refractory, from a patient treated with antithyroid drugs. The CDR3 DNA sequence: TGTGCCAGCAGTTTCGGACAGGGGGGGTCCTATGGCTACACCTTC. As protein: CASSFGQGGSYGYTF.